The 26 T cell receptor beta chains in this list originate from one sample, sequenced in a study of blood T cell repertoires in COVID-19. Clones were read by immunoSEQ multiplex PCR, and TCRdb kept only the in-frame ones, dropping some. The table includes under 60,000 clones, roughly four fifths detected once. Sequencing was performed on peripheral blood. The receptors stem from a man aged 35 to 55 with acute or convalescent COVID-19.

CDR3 region: CASSLATAVSNQPQHF. CDR3 bases: TGTGCCAGCAGCTTAGCCACAGCCGTTAGCAATCAGCCCCAGCATTTT. This rearrangement joins TRBV7-2 to TRBJ1-5, with unresolved D. Germline V gene data show CDR1 as SGHTA and CDR2 as FQGNSA. The V end lost 0 bases, the J end lost 0 bases, and 9 bases lay between the germline ends. CDR3 length: 16 amino acids. The entire variable domain, with the rest obtained from reference TRBV7-2 and TRBJ1-5, is as follows: GAGVSQSPSNKVTEKGKDVELRCDPISGHTALYWYRQSLGQGLEFLIYFQGNSAPDKSGLPSDRFSAERTGGSVSTLTIQRTQQEDSAVYLCASSLATAVSNQPQHFGDGTRLSIL.

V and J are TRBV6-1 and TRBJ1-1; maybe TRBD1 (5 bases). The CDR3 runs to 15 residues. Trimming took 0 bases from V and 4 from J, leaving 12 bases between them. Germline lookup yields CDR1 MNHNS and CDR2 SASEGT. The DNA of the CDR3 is TGTGCCAGCAGTGAAGCCGTGACAGTAACCACTGAAGCTTTCTTT. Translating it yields CASSEAVTVTTEAFF.

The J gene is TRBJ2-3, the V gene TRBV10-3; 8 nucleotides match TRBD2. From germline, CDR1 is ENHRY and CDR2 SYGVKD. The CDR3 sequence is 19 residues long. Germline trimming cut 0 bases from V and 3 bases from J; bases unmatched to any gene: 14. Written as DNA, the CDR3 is TGTGCCATCAGTGAGTCGACTCTTTTTGCGGGGGGCCAAACAGATACGCAGTATTTT. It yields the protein CAISESTLFAGGQTDTQYF.

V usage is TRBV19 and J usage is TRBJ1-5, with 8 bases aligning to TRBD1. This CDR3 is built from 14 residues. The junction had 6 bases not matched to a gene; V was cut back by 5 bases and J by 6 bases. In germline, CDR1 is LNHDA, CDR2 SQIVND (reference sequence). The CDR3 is CASSGGQGGQPQHF. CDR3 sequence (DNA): TGTGCCAGTAGTGGAGGACAGGGCGGTCAGCCCCAGCATTTT.

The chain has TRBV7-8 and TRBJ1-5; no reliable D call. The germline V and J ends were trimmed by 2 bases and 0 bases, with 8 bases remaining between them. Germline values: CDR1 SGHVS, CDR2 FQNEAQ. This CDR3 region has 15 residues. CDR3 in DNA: TGTGCCAGCAGCTTAAACGTCTATAGCAATCAGCCCCAGCATTTT. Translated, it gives CASSLNVYSNQPQHF.

This CDR3 is CASSLGPGGTSGNTIYF. DNA for the CDR3: TGCGCCAGCAGCTTGGGACCCGGGGGAACCTCTGGAAACACCATATATTTT. The rearrangement joins TRBV5-1 to TRBJ1-3, with D maybe TRBD1 (5 bases). The CDR3 extends over 17 amino acids. V lost 0 bases to trimming and J lost 0 bases, with 13 bases between them. Germline CDR1 SGHRS, CDR2 YFSETQ.

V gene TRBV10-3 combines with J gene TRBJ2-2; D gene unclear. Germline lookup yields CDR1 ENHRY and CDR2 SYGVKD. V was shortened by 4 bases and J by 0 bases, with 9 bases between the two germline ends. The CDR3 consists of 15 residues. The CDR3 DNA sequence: TGTGCCATCAGTGCTTGGGCAACGAACACCGGGGAGCTGTTTTTT. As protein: CAISAWATNTGELFF.

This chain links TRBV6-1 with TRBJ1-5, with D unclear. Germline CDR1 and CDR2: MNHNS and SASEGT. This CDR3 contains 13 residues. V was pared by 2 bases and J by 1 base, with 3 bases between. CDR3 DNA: TGTGCCAGCAGTGAACAGAGCAATCAGCCCCAGCATTTT. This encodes CASSEQSNQPQHF.

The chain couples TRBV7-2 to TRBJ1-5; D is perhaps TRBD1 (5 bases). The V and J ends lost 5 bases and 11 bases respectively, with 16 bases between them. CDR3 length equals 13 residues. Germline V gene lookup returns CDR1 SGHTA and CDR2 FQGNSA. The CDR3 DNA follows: TGTGCCAGCAGCCCGAGCTGGGGAGGGGCCCAGCATTTT. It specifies CASSPSWGGAQHF.

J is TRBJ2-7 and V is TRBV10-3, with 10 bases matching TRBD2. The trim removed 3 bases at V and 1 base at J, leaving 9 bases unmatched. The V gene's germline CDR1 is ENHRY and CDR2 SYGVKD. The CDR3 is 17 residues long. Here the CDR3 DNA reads TGTGCCATCAGTGATGGGACGGGACTAGCGCTTTCCTACGAGCAGTACTTC. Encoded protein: CAISDGTGLALSYEQYF.

DNA of the CDR3: TGTGCCAGTAGGACCGGGACAGGGGGCCCCCAGCATTTT. Residues: CASRTGTGGPQHF. The chain has TRBV19 and TRBJ1-5; 12 nucleotides match TRBD1. This CDR3 region has 13 residues. The germline V gene has CDR1 LNHDA and CDR2 SQIVND (reference sequence). The trim removed 6 bases at V and 10 bases at J, leaving 4 bases unmatched.

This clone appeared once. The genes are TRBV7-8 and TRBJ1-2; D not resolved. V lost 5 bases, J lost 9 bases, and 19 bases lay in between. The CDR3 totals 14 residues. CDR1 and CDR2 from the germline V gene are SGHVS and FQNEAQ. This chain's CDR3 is CASSPFNPLSRYTF. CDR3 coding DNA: TGTGCCAGCAGCCCATTTAACCCACTCTCCCGCTACACCTTC.

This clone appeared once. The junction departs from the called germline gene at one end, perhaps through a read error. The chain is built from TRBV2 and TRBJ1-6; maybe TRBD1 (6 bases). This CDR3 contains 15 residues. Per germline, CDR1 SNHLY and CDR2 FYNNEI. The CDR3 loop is CASRERTEYSSPLHF. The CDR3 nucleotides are TGTGCCAGCAGGGAGAGGACAGAGTATAGTTCACCCCTCCACTTT.

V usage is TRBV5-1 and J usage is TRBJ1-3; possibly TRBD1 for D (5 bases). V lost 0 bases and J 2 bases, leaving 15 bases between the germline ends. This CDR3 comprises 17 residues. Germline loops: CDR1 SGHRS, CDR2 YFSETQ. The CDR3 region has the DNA TGCGCCAGCAGCTTGGGGGGGGTTGACAGTACTGGAAACACCATATATTTT. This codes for CASSLGGVDSTGNTIYF.

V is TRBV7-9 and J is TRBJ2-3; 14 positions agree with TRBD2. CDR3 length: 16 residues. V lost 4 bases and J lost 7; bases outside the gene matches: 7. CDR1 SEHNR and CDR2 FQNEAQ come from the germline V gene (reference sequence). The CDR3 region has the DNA TGTGCCAGCAGCTGGGGGACTAGCGGGGGCGTGTATACGCAGTATTTT. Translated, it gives CASSWGTSGGVYTQYF. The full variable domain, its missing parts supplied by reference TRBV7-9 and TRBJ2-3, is DTGVSQNPRHKITKRGQNVTFRCDPISEHNRLYWYRQTLGQGPEFLTYFQNEAQLEKSRLLSDRFSAERPKGSFSTLEIQRTEQGDSAMYLCASSWGTSGGVYTQYFGPGTRLTVL.

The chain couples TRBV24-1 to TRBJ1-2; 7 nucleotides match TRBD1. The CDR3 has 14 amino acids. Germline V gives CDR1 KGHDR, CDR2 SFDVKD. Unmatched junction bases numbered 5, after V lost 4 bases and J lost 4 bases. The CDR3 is CATSDSTGPYGYTF. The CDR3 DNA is TGTGCCACCAGTGACTCGACAGGGCCCTATGGCTACACCTTC.

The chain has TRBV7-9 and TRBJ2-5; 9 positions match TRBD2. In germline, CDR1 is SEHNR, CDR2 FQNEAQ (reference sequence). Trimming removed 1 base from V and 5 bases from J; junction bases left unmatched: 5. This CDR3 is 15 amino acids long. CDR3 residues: CASSLGGGARETQYF. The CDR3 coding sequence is TGTGCCAGCAGCTTAGGCGGGGGGGCCCGGGAGACCCAGTACTTC.

The CDR3 sequence: CASSTRVDTEAFF. CDR3 DNA sequence: TGCGCCAGCAGCACCAGGGTAGATACTGAAGCTTTCTTT. The chain is built from TRBV5-1 and TRBJ1-1, with a tentative D call TRBD1 (5 bases). The CDR3 contains 13 residues. V lost 4 bases and J lost 5, with 12 bases in between. In germline, CDR1 is SGHRS, CDR2 YFSETQ.

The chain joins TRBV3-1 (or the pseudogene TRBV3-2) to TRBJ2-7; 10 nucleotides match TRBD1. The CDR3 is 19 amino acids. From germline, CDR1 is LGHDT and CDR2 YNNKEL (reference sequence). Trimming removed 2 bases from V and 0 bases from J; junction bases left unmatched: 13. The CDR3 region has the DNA TGTGCCAGCAGCCAATACGTAGGACAGGGGGTTCCGACCTCCTACGAGCAGTACTTC. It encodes CASSQYVGQGVPTSYEQYF.

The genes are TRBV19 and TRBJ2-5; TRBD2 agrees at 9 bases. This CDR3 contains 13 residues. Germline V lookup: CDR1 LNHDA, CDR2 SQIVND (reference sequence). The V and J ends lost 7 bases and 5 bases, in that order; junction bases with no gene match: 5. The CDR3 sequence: CASNPSGVETQYF. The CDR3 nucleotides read TGTGCCAGTAACCCTAGCGGGGTGGAGACCCAGTACTTC.

The CDR3 reads CASSHYRLHTDTQYF. Written as DNA, the CDR3 is TGTGCCAGCAGCCATTATAGACTCCACACAGATACGCAGTATTTT. J is TRBJ2-3 and V is TRBV3-1 (or the pseudogene TRBV3-2); D gene unclear. Germline V lookup: CDR1 LGHDT, CDR2 YNNKEL (reference sequence). The CDR3 has 15 residues. Trimming pared 3 bases from V and 2 bases from J, leaving 12 bases between.

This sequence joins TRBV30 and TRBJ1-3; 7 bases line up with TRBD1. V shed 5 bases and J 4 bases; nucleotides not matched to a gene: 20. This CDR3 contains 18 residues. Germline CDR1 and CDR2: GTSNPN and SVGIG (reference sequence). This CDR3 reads CAWDRGQTPGAHGNTIYF. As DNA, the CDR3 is TGTGCCTGGGATAGGGGACAGACCCCAGGAGCACACGGAAACACCATATATTTT.

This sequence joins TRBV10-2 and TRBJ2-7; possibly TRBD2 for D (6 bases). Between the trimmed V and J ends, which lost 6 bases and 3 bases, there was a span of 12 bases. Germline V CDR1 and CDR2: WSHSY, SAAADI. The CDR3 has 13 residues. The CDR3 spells CASSVTSGYEQYF. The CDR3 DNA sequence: TGCGCCAGCAGCGTGACTAGTGGCTACGAGCAGTACTTC.

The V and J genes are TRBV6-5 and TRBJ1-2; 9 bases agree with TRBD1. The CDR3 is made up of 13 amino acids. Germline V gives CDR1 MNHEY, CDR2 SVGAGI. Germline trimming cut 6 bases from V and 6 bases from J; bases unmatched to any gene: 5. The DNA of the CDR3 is TGTGCCAGCAGCCGCGGACAGGGGAATGGCTACACCTTC. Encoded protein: CASSRGQGNGYTF.

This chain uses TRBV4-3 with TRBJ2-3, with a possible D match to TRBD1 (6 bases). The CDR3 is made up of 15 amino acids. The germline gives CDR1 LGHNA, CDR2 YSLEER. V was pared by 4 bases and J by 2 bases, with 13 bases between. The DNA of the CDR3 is TGCGCCAGCAGCCCGACAGGATATCACACAGATACGCAGTATTTT. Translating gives CASSPTGYHTDTQYF.

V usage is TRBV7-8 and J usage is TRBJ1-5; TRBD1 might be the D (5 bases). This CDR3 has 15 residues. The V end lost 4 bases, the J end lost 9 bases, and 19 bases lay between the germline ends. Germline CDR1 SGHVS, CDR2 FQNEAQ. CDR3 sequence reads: CASSSLGGAGGPQHF. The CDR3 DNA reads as TGTGCCAGCAGCTCCCTCGGTGGGGCAGGCGGGCCCCAGCATTTT.